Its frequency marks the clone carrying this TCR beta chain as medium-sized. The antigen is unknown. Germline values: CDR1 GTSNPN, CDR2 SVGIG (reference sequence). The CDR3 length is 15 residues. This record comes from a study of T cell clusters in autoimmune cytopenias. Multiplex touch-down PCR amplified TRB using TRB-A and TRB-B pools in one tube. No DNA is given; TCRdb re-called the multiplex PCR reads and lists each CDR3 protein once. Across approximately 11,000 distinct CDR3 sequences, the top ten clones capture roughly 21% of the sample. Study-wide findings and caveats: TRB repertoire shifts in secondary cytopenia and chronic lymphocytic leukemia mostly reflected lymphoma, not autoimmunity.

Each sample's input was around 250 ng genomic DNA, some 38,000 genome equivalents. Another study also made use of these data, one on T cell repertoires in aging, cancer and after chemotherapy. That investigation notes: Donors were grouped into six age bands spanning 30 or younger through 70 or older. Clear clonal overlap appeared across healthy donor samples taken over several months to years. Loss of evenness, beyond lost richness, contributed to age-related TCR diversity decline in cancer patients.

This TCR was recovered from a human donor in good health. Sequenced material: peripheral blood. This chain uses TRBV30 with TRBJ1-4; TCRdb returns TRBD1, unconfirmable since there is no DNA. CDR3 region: CAWSGARGANEKLFF.